This record looks at one T cell receptor beta chain sequence and its context. The sample carries other DNA sequences with the same CDR3. This sample was taken from a study of Ad26.COV2.S vaccination and SARS-CoV-2 variants. Treatment defined: around 19 received Ad26.COV2.S at low or high dose, single or two shots; about five received placebo; per-sample allocation not given. Specimens were obtained on day 63 following the first vaccine or placebo injection. Data came from immunoSEQ multiplex PCR; TCRdb stores just in-frame clones and leaves some out. The table records about 680,000 clones, approximately 88% of them present only once. Germline values: CDR1 GTSNPN, CDR2 SVGIG (reference sequence). The CDR3 length is 12 residues. With 0 bases removed from V and 4 bases from J, the gap between germline ends came to 4 bases.

The material sequenced was peripheral blood, taken in a trial of Ad26.COV2.S vaccine versus placebo. The origin of this receptor is a person aged 18-60 years who received the Ad26.COV2.S COVID-19 vaccine or a placebo. The rearrangement joins TRBV30 to TRBJ1-5; no definite D call. The CDR3 is CAWSVLNQPQHF. In DNA form, the CDR3 reads TGTGCCTGGAGTGTCCTAAATCAGCCCCAGCATTTT.